This TCR beta chain was identified in a study of blood T cell repertoires in COVID-19. Repertoires were generated with immunoSEQ multiplex PCR, while TCRdb's copy carries only in-frame clones and drops some. The sample shows about 99,000 clones, 88% of them seen only once. This CDR3 contains 14 residues. J gave up 8 bases and V 0 bases, and 5 bases lay outside the gene matches. Germline V lookup: CDR1 SGHRS, CDR2 YFSETQ. The clonotype originates from a human donor in a cohort sampled during active COVID-19. V usage is TRBV5-1 and J usage is TRBJ1-2; the match to TRBD1 covers 9 bases. The sequenced material came from peripheral blood. The CDR3 loop is CASSLVTGGAGYTF. The CDR3 DNA follows: TGCGCCAGCAGCTTGGTCACAGGGGGCGCGGGCTACACCTTC.